One sample yielded the 22 T cell receptor beta chains listed below, sequenced in a study of T cell changes during pregnancy in multiple sclerosis. Assay used: immunoSEQ multiplex PCR; TCRdb lists only in-frame clones, some missing. This table has some 73,000 clones, 80% to 95% appearing once. The source material was peripheral blood, sampled in the third trimester of pregnancy. These receptors were collected from a female donor in good health, enrolled as a control in a pregnancy study.

The chain couples TRBV4-2 to TRBJ2-5; 7 bases are a match to TRBD2. Germline assignment: CDR1 LGHNA and CDR2 YNFKEQ. The CDR3 length is 15 residues. V was clipped by 2 bases and J by 5 bases; unmatched bases: 8. The DNA of the CDR3 is TGTGCCAGCAGCCAAACCCTGGGGAGGGTGGAGACCCAGTACTTC. Its protein is CASSQTLGRVETQYF.

The genes are TRBV6-6 and TRBJ1-1; possible D gene TRBD1, 6 bases. Trimming cost V 2 bases and J 4 bases, with 14 bases left between them. Germline V CDR1 and CDR2: MNHNY, SVGAGI (reference sequence). This CDR3 comprises 15 residues. CDR3 region: CASSYAETGSTEAFF. The CDR3 nucleotides read TGTGCCAGCAGTTACGCAGAAACAGGGTCCACTGAAGCTTTCTTT.

The chain combines TRBV2 with TRBJ2-1; 7 bases are shared with TRBD2. The germline V gene has CDR1 SNHLY and CDR2 FYNNEI. Losses at the gene ends were 4 bases for V and 12 bases for J; bases not matched to a gene: 9. The CDR3 has 13 amino acids. The CDR3 here is CASSGPRETRQFF. The CDR3 bases are TGTGCCAGCAGTGGACCGCGGGAGACTCGGCAGTTCTTC.

V is TRBV7-3 and J is TRBJ2-5; TRBD1 agrees at 8 bases. Germline CDR1 reads SGHTA; CDR2 reads FQGTGA. V lost 5 bases to trimming and J lost 1 base; unmatched junction nucleotides: 9. The CDR3 sequence is 16 residues long. Here the CDR3 DNA reads TGTGCCAGCAGCAAAGGGACAGGCCTGGGCCAAGAGACCCAGTACTTC. It yields the protein CASSKGTGLGQETQYF.

The chain uses TRBV29-1 and TRBJ1-2; D is unclear. V shed 2 bases and J shed 0 bases, with 7 bases lying between them. The CDR3 totals 13 residues. Germline CDR1 and CDR2: SQVTM and ANQGSEA. In DNA form, the CDR3 reads TGCAGCGTTGAATGGCCAACTAACTATGGCTACACCTTC. It specifies CSVEWPTNYGYTF.

The chain combines TRBV25-1 with TRBJ1-4, with a tentative D call TRBD1 (6 bases). V was trimmed by 6 bases and J by 0 bases, leaving 11 bases between them. Germline V gene sequence: CDR1 MGHDK, CDR2 SYGVNS. The CDR3 sequence is 15 residues long. The CDR3 DNA follows: TGTGCCAGCAGCCCGGGACACCCAACTAATGAAAAACTGTTTTTT. This gives the protein CASSPGHPTNEKLFF.

V usage is TRBV11-3 and J usage is TRBJ2-3; 7 nucleotides line up with TRBD2. Germline-derived CDR1 and CDR2 are SGHNT and YENEEA. V shed 4 bases, J shed 4 bases, and the junction held 2 bases outside the gene matches. The CDR3 contains 13 residues. The chain's CDR3 is CASSSGGPDTQYF. CDR3 in DNA: TGTGCCAGCAGCTCGGGGGGACCAGATACGCAGTATTTT.

The V and J genes are TRBV6-4 and TRBJ2-1, with a tentative D call TRBD1 (5 bases). The CDR3 has 12 residues. CDR1 MRHNA and CDR2 SNTAGT come from the germline V gene. V was clipped by 4 bases and J by 10 bases, with 11 bases between them. DNA for the CDR3: TGTGCCAGCAGTGCCCGCCAGGGCGAGCAGTTCTTC. The encoded protein is CASSARQGEQFF.

The chain is built from TRBV19 and TRBJ1-4, with 7 bases that match TRBD1. There are 14 residues in the CDR3. With V trimmed by 7 bases and J by 5 bases, 7 bases remained unmatched. CDR1 LNHDA and CDR2 SQIVND come from the germline V gene (reference sequence). The CDR3 bases are TGTGCCAGTAATAACAGGGGTGGGAATGAAAAACTGTTTTTT. It yields the protein CASNNRGGNEKLFF.

J is TRBJ2-2 and V is TRBV2; 9 bases align to TRBD1. The V gene end was trimmed by 6 bases and the J gene end by 6 bases; junction bases not matched to a gene: 8. This CDR3 spans 15 amino acids. Germline V CDR1 and CDR2: SNHLY, FYNNEI. The CDR3 bases are TGTGCCAGCAGGGGTACAGGGGGCCGGGCCGGGGAGCTGTTTTTT. Translation: CASRGTGGRAGELFF.

The chain joins TRBV2 to TRBJ2-6; weak D call: TRBD2 (7 bases). Trimming shortened V by 9 bases and J by 0 bases, and 12 bases separated the two germline ends. Germline assignment: CDR1 SNHLY and CDR2 FYNNEI. CDR3 size: 15 residues. The CDR3 DNA sequence: TGTGCCAGTGGGGGGGGGCACTCTGGGGCCAACGTCCTGACTTTC. Residues: CASGGGHSGANVLTF.

The rearrangement links TRBV19 to TRBJ2-5; TRBD1 matches at 9 bases. This CDR3 has 17 amino acids. V shed 5 bases, J shed 5 bases, and the junction held 15 bases outside the gene matches. CDR1 is LNHDA and CDR2 is SQIVND in the germline V gene (reference sequence). The DNA of the CDR3 is TGTGCCAGTAGTCCGGGACAGGGCCAGATCTACGCTGAGACCCAGTACTTC. Protein: CASSPGQGQIYAETQYF.

The CDR3 DNA sequence: TGTGCCAGTAGTATAGAAGAACGGGGCAATCAGCCCCAGCATTTT. Amino acids: CASSIEERGNQPQHF. The chain has TRBV19 and TRBJ1-5; unclear D gene. Per germline, CDR1 LNHDA and CDR2 SQIVND (reference sequence). The length of the CDR3 is 15 residues. The ends were cut back, 0 bases at V and 2 bases at J, with 8 bases in the middle.

This clone was observed a single time. The chain employs TRBV10-1 and TRBJ2-1; 11 bases agree with TRBD1. Germline V gives CDR1 WNHNN, CDR2 SYGVQD (reference sequence). The CDR3 extends over 19 amino acids. After removal of 8 bases from V and 6 bases from J, the junction contained 21 bases not matched to a gene. CDR3 region: CASSGQGAIIGYLGNEQFF. The CDR3 coding sequence is TGCGCCAGCTCCGGACAGGGGGCCATTATAGGGTATCTTGGCAATGAGCAGTTCTTC.

The J gene is TRBJ1-4, the V gene TRBV9; weak D call: TRBD1 (5 bases). V lost 4 bases to trimming and J lost 8 bases, with 21 bases between them. Germline V CDR1 and CDR2: SGDLS, YYNGEE. The CDR3 length is 16 residues. CDR3 nucleotide sequence: TGTGCCAGCAGCTTATCCGGCTGGGGCGGGAGAGAAAAACTGTTTTTT. Translation gives CASSLSGWGGREKLFF.

This chain links TRBV7-3 with TRBJ2-5; TRBD1 matches at 8 bases. Trimming removed 2 bases from V and 2 bases from J; junction bases left unmatched: 13. Germline loops: CDR1 SGHTA, CDR2 FQGTGA. This CDR3 has 18 amino acids. The CDR3 DNA reads TGTGCCAGCAGCTTATATCGCCCGCGACACAGGGGGCAAGAGACCCAGTACTTC. Its translation: CASSLYRPRHRGQETQYF.

The V call is TRBV5-1, the J call TRBJ2-7; D is ambiguous. V lost 4 bases and J 1 base, leaving 12 bases between the germline ends. Germline CDR1 SGHRS, CDR2 YFSETQ. The CDR3 covers 14 residues. CDR3 in amino acids: CASSPSGPSYEQYF. As DNA, the CDR3 is TGCGCCAGCAGCCCCTCAGGCCCGTCCTACGAGCAGTACTTC.

The chain employs TRBV5-4 and TRBJ1-6; D is ambiguous. The ends were cut back, 4 bases at V and 0 bases at J, with 14 bases in the middle. The CDR3 contains 17 residues. Germline CDR1 and CDR2: SGHNT and YYREEE (reference sequence). In nucleotides, the CDR3 is TGTGCCAGCAGCGCCCTCGAGACTAGCTCCTATAATTCACCCCTCCACTTT. Its translation: CASSALETSSYNSPLHF. The whole variable domain, filled in from reference TRBV5-4 and TRBJ1-6, reads ETGVTQSPTHLIKTRGQQVTLRCSSQSGHNTVSWYQQALGQGPQFIFQYYREEENGRGNFPPRFSGLQFPNYSSELNVNALELDDSALYLCASSALETSSYNSPLHFGNGTRLTVT.

The genes are TRBV5-1 and TRBJ2-7, with 14 positions matching TRBD2. This CDR3 is built from 16 residues. The junction had 8 bases not matched to a gene; V was cut back by 3 bases and J by 6 bases. Germline loops: CDR1 SGHRS, CDR2 YFSETQ. CDR3 residues: CASSSESGLAGGEQYF. DNA of the CDR3: TGCGCCAGCAGCTCTGAATCCGGACTAGCGGGAGGCGAGCAGTACTTC.

V gene TRBV5-1 combines with J gene TRBJ2-5; 14 bases map to TRBD2. Germline V gene lookup returns CDR1 SGHRS and CDR2 YFSETQ. CDR3 length: 18 residues. J lost 1 base, V lost 2 bases, and 7 bases had no gene match. CDR3 DNA sequence: TGCGCCAGCAGCTTTGGAGGACTAGCGGGGGGTATCCAAGAGACCCAGTACTTC. Amino acids: CASSFGGLAGGIQETQYF.

The sample holds one count of this clone. The chain combines TRBV5-1 with TRBJ2-2; D might be TRBD2 (6 bases). This CDR3 comprises 16 residues. V was clipped by 5 bases and J by 8 bases, with 22 bases between them. The V gene's germline CDR1 is SGHRS and CDR2 YFSETQ. This CDR3 is CASRPVPGPEGGELFF. The CDR3 DNA reads TGCGCCAGCAGACCGGTCCCGGGCCCGGAGGGTGGGGAGCTGTTTTTT.

The genes are TRBV5-6 and TRBJ2-7; a possible D gene is TRBD2 (7 bases). The CDR3 loop spans 13 amino acids. The V and J ends lost 4 bases and 5 bases respectively, with 13 bases between them. CDR1 is SGHDT and CDR2 is YYEEEE in the germline V gene. The CDR3 region is CASSLWGGHEQYF. As DNA, the CDR3 is TGTGCCAGCAGCCTTTGGGGGGGCCACGAGCAGTACTTC.